This TCR beta chain is from a study of shared clonotypes between healthy human individuals. Study-wide points: Donors were few, which limited the genetic and exposure-history diversity represented.

Some clones are missing from TCRdb's copy, which holds only in-frame ones; the method was immunoSEQ multiplex PCR. This sample has some 1.4 million clones, with about 96% found just once. Concerning this clone itself: As yet, its antigen is unknown.

The J segment lost 5 bases and the V segment lost 4 bases, leaving 7 bases of the junction unmatched. The V gene's germline CDR1 is SQVTM and CDR2 ANQGSEA. CDR3 length: 14 amino acids. Sequencing used naive CD4+ T cells sorted from blood. Subset in this sample: CD45RA+ positively selected. The V and J genes are TRBV29-1 and TRBJ1-2; the match to TRBD1 covers 10 bases. The TCR originated in a man aged 30-40 years in good health. CDR3 sequence: CSVGPGQGTYGYTF. The CDR3 DNA reads as TGCAGCGTTGGACCGGGACAGGGGACTTATGGCTACACCTTC.